These 6 T cell receptor beta chains were sequenced from one sample in a study of blood T cells in healthy people across ages. It was with a sample-barcoded 5' primer and a J-beta primer mix that a second PCR of about 6 to 12 cycles was run. MiXCR, applied by TCRdb to the 5' RACE reads, yields one record per CDR3 protein. The data show some 760,000 distinct CDR3 sequences, around a quarter seen once. The same specimen was also included in a second study, on T cells of mothers and their children.

The sequencing input was blood. The receptor set was obtained from a boy between 10 and 17 years old in good health.

This clonotype has only a few counts. The chain's CDR3 is CASRAQSGGRSYEQYF. The CDR3 DNA follows: TGTGCCAGCAGGGCGCAGAGCGGCGGGAGGTCGTACGAGCAGTACTTC. The chain employs TRBV6-1 and TRBJ2-7, with 8 bases matching TRBD2. V was clipped by 6 bases and J by 4 bases; unmatched bases: 14. This CDR3 spans 16 amino acids. Germline CDR1 and CDR2: MNHNS and SASEGT.

This clonotype was seen more than once but under ten times. J is TRBJ2-5 and V is TRBV3-1; D is unclear. Germline V gene sequence: CDR1 LGHDT, CDR2 YNNKEL (reference sequence). V was clipped by 0 bases and J by 5 bases, with 10 bases between them. The CDR3 spans 14 residues. CDR3 loop: CASSQEGKQETQYF. As DNA, the CDR3 is TGTGCCAGCAGCCAAGAAGGAAAGCAGGAGACCCAGTACTTC.

This chain connects TRBV7-2 to TRBJ1-6; 9 bases line up with TRBD1. V lost 0 bases to trimming and J lost 7 bases; unmatched junction nucleotides: 4. Germline V CDR1 and CDR2: SGHTA, FQGNSA. The CDR3 contains 16 residues. This CDR3 reads CASSLAQGARNSPLHF. Here the CDR3 DNA reads TGTGCCAGCAGCTTAGCACAGGGGGCCCGGAATTCACCCCTCCACTTT.

V is TRBV12-3 or TRBV12-4 and J is TRBJ2-6, with D unresolved. The CDR3 spans 15 residues. V was cut by 5 bases and J by 0 bases, with 8 bases left in between. In DNA form, the CDR3 reads TGTGCCAGCAGTCCCCACGACTCTGGGGCCAACGTCCTGACTTTC. It encodes CASSPHDSGANVLTF.

The chain joins TRBV7-2 to TRBJ2-3; 15 bases fit TRBD2. V shed 7 bases, J shed 4 bases, and the junction held 3 bases outside the gene matches. Germline V gene lookup returns CDR1 SGHTA and CDR2 FQGNSA. The CDR3 is 15 residues long. This chain's CDR3 is CASTGLAGGPDTQYF. In DNA form, the CDR3 reads TGTGCCAGCACAGGACTAGCGGGGGGGCCAGATACGCAGTATTTT.

The rearrangement uses TRBV5-5 and TRBJ2-2, with TRBD1 identical over 7 bases. From germline, CDR1 is SGHKS and CDR2 YYEKEE (reference sequence). CDR3 length: 15 amino acids. With 0 bases clipped from V and 5 bases from J, the junction kept 4 bases outside the gene matches. In DNA, the CDR3 is TGTGCCAGCAGCTTGGGAGGGGGCCAAACCGGGGAGCTGTTTTTT. It encodes CASSLGGGQTGELFF.